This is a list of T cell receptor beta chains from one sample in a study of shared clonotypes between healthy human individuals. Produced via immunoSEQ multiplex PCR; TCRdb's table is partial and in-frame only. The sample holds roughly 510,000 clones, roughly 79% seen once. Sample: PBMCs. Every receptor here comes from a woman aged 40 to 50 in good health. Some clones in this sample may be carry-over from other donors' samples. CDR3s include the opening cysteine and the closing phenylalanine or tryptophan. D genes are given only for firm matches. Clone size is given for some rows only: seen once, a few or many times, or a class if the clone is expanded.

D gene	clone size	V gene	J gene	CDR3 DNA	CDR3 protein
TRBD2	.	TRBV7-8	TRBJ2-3	TGTGCCAGCAGCGCTCAAGCGGGGGGGGGCACAGATACGCAGTATTTT	CASSAQAGGGTDTQYF
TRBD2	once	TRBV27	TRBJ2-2	TGTGCCAGCACGATAATGAGCGGGGCTACTACCGCCGGGGAGCTGTTTTTT	CASTIMSGATTAGELFF
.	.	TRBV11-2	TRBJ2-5	TGTGCCAGCAGCTTAGAAAGCGTGTCCGGGGAGACCCAGTACTTC	CASSLESVSGETQYF
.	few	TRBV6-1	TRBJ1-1	TGTGCCAGCAGTCCGGGTGAGAACACTGAAGCTTTCTTT	CASSPGENTEAFF
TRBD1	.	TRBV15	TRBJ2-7	TGTGCCACCAGTCATACTAGACAGGGGAGGGAGCAGTACTTC	CATSHTRQGREQYF
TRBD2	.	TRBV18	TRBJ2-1	TGTGCCAGCTCACCAGAGACTAGCAGCAATGAGCAGTTCTTC	CASSPETSSNEQFF
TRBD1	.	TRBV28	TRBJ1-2	TGTGCCAGCAGTTTGGGGCAGGGGGCAGGTGGCTACACCTTC	CASSLGQGAGGYTF
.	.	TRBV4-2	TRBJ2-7	TGTGCCAGCAGCCCCCTAGGGGCCGCCTATGACTACGAGCAGTACTTC	CASSPLGAAYDYEQYF
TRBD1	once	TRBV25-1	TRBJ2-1	TGTGCCAGCAGTGGAGAGGGGGGACAGGGGTGGAATGAGCAGTTCTTC	CASSGEGGQGWNEQFF
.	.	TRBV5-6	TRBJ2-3	TGTGCCAGCAGCTTGGCCGTTAGCACAGATACGCAGTATTTT	CASSLAVSTDTQYF
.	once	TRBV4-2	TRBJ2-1	TGTGCCAGCAGCCAAGATCTAGGAAGCTCCTACAATGAGCAGTTCTTC	CASSQDLGSSYNEQFF
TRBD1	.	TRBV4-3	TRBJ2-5	TGCGCCAGCAGCCAAGCACGGGATGGACAGGGGGCTTGGGAGACCCAGTACTTC	CASSQARDGQGAWETQYF
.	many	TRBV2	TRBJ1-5	TGTGCCAGCAGTGGCCTGTTAGTAAGCAATCAGCCCCAGCATTTT	CASSGLLVSNQPQHF
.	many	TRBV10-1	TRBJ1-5	TGCGCCAGCAGTGAGTCGTATCAGCCCCAGCATTTT	CASSESYQPQHF
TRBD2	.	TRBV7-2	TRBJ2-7	TGTGCCAGCAGCTTGCTAGCGGGAGCGTCCTACGAGCAGTACTTC	CASSLLAGASYEQYF
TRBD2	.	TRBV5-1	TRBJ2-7	TGCGCCAGCAGCTTGGGGGCTAGCGGTTCCTACGAGCAGTACTTC	CASSLGASGSYEQYF
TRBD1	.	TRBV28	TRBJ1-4	TGTGCCAGCAGTTCAGGGGGGGGACGGGAAAAACTGTTTTTT	CASSSGGGREKLFF
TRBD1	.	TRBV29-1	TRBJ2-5	TGCAGCGTCAGACAGGGGGCTTCAGAGACCCAGTACTTC	CSVRQGASETQYF
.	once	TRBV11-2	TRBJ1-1	TGTGCCAGCAGCTTAGTTGGCGTGGTGGGGGAAGCTTTCTTT	CASSLVGVVGEAFF
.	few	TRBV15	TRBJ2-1	TGTGCCACCAGCAGAGTGGACGACCAGCTCTACAATGAGCAGTTCTTC	CATSRVDDQLYNEQFF
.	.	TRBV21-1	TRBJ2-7	TGTGCCAGCAGCAGGTTTGGACCGAGCGGGAGTATTGCCTTTTCCAGGGACTACGAGCAGTACTTC	CASSRFGPSGSIAFSRDYEQYF
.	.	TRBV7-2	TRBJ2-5	TGTGCCAGCAGCCCTCGAGCGGGTCAAGAGACCCAGTACTTC	CASSPRAGQETQYF
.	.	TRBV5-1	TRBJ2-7	TGCGCCAGCAGCTACCGGGACGCCACCTACGAGCAGTACTTC	CASSYRDATYEQYF
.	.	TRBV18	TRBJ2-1	TGTGCCAGCTCACCACTTAAGGCCGACGATGAGCAGTTCTTC	CASSPLKADDEQFF
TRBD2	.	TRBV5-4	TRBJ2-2	TGTGCCAGCAGCCCGGGGACTAGCCGGGCGAACACCGGGGAGCTGTTTTTT	CASSPGTSRANTGELFF